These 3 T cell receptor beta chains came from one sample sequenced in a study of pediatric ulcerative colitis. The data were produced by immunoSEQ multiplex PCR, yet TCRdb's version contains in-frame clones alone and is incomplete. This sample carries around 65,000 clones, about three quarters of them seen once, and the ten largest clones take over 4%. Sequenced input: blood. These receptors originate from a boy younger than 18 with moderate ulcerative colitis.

CDR3 DNA: TGCGCCAGCAGCTTGGAGGGGGGGCGCGTTTTCACAGATACGCAGTATTTT. Encoded protein: CASSLEGGRVFTDTQYF. The V and J genes are TRBV5-1 and TRBJ2-3, with D maybe TRBD2 (7 bases). This CDR3 comprises 17 residues. Germline CDR1 and CDR2: SGHRS and YFSETQ. V lost 0 bases and J lost 2, with 16 bases in between.

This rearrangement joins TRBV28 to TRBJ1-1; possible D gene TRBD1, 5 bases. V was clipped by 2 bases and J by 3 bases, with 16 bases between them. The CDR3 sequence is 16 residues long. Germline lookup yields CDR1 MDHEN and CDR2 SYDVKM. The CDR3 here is CASSLALGGGDTEAFF. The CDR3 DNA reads TGTGCCAGCAGTTTAGCTCTAGGTGGGGGAGACACTGAAGCTTTCTTT. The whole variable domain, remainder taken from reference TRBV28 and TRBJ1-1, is DVKVTQSSRYLVKRTGEKVFLECVQDMDHENMFWYRQDPGLGLRLIYFSYDVKMKEKGDIPEGYSVSREKKERFSLILESASTNQTSMYLCASSLALGGGDTEAFFGQGTRLTVV.

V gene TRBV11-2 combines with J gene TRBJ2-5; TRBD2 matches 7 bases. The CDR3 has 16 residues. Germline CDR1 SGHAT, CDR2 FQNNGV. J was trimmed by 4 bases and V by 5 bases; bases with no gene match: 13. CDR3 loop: CASSLNWDYGRETQYF. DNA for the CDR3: TGTGCCAGCAGCCTAAACTGGGACTACGGAAGAGAGACCCAGTACTTC.